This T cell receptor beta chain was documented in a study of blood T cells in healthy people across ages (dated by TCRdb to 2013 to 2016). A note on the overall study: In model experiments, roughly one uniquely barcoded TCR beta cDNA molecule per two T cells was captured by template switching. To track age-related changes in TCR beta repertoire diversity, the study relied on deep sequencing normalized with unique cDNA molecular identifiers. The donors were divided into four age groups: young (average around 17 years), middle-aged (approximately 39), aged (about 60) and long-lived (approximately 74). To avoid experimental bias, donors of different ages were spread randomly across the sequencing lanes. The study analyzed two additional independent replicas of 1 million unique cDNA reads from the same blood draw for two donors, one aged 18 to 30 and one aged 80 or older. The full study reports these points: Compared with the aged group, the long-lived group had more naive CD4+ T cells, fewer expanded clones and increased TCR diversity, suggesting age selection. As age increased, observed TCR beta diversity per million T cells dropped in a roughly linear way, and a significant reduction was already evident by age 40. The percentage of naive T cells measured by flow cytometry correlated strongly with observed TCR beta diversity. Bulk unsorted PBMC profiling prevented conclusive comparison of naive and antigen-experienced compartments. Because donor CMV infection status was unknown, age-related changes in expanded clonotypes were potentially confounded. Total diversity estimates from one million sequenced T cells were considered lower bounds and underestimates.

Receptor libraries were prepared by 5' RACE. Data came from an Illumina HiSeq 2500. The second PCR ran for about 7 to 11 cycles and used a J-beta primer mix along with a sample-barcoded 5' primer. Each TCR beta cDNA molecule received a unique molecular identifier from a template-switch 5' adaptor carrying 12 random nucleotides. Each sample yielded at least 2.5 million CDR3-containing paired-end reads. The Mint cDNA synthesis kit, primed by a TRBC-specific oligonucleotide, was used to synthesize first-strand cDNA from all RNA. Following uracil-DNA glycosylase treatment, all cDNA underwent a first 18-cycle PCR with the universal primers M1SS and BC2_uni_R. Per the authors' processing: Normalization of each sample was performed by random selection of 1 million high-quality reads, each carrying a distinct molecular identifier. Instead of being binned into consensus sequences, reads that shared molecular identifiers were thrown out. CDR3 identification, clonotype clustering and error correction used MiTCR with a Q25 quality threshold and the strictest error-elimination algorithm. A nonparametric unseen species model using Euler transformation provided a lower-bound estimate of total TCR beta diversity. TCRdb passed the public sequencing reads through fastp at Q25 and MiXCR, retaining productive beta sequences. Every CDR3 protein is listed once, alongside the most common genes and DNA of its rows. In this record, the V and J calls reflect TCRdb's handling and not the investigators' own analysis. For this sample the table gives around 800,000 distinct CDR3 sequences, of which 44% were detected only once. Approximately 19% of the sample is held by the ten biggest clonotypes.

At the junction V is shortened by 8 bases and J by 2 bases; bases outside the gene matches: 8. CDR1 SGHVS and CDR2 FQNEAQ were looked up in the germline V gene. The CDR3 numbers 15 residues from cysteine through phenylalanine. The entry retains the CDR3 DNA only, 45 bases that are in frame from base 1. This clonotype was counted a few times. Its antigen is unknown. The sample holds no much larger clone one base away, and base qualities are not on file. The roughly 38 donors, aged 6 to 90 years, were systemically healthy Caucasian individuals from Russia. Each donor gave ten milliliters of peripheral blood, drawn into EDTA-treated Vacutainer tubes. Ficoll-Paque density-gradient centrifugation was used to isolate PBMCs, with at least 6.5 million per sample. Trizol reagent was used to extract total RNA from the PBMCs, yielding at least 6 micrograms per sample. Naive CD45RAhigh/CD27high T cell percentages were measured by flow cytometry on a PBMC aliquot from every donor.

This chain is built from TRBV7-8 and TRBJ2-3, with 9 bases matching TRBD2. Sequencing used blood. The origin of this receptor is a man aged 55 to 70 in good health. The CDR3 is CASSSVAGVTDTQYF. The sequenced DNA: TGTGCCAGCTCGTCCGTAGCGGGGGTCACAGATACGCAGTATTTT.